This T cell receptor (beta chain) was observed in a study of radiotherapy plus CTLA-4 blockade in lung cancer. Assay: immunoSEQ multiplex PCR; the TCRdb copy retains only in-frame clones and omits some. The sample yields around 40,000 clones, under 80% seen once. Material: peripheral blood, obtained from a patient treated with radiotherapy plus ipilimumab. This TCR derives from a human donor with non-small cell lung cancer who had stable disease on radiotherapy plus ipilimumab.

The CDR3 sequence is CASSLPPTSGGGGTQYF. CDR3 DNA: TGTGCCAGCTCACTTCCCCCGACTAGCGGGGGAGGCGGTACGCAGTATTTT. The chain combines TRBV18 with TRBJ2-3, with 12 bases aligning to TRBD2. This CDR3 comprises 17 residues. V shed 4 bases, J shed 8 bases, and the junction held 13 bases outside the gene matches. Germline V gene data show CDR1 as KGHSH and CDR2 as LQKENI.